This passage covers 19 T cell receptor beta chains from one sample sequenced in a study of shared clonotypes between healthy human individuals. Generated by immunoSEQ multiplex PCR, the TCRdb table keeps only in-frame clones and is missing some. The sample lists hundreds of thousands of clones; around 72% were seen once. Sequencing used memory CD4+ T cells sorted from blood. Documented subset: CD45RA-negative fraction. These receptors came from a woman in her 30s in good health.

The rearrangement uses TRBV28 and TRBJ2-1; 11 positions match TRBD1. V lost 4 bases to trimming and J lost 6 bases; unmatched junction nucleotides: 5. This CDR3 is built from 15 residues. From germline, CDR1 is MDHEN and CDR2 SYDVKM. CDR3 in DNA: TGTGCCAGCAGTTACTCCGGGACAGGGGGCAATGAGCAGTTCTTC. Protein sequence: CASSYSGTGGNEQFF.

The CDR3 is CASSSRTSGGYEQYF. The CDR3 nucleotides read TGTGCCAGCAGCTCCCGGACTAGCGGGGGCTACGAGCAGTACTTC. V usage is TRBV7-9 and J usage is TRBJ2-7; 13 bases align to TRBD2. This CDR3 is built from 15 residues. Germline V gene data show CDR1 as SEHNR and CDR2 as FQNEAQ (reference sequence). J lost 3 bases, V lost 4 bases, and 3 bases had no gene match.

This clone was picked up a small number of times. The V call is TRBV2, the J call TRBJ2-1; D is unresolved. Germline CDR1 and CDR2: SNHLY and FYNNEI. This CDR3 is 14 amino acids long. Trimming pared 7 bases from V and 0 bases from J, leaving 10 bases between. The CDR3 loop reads CASIPAFSYNEQFF. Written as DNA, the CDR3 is TGTGCCAGCATACCGGCGTTCTCCTACAATGAGCAGTTCTTC. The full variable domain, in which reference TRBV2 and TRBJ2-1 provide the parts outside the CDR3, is EPEVTQTPSHQVTQMGQEVILRCVPISNHLYFYWYRQILGQKVEFLVSFYNNEISEKSEIFDDQFSVERPDGSNFTLKIRSTKLEDSAMYFCASIPAFSYNEQFFGPGTRLTVL.

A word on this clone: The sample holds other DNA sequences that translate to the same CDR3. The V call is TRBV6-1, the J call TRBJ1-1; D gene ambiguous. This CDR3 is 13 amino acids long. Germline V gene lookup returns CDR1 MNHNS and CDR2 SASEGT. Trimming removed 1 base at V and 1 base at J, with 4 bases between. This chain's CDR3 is CASSEGRNTEAFF. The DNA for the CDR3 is TGTGCCAGCAGTGAAGGCAGGAACACTGAAGCTTTCTTT.

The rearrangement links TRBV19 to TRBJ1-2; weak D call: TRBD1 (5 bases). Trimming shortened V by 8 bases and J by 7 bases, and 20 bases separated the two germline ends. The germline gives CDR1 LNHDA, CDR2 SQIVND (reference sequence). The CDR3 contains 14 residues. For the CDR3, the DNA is TGTGCCAGTGCAGATGGGACCCCTAAGTTTGGCTACACCTTC. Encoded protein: CASADGTPKFGYTF.

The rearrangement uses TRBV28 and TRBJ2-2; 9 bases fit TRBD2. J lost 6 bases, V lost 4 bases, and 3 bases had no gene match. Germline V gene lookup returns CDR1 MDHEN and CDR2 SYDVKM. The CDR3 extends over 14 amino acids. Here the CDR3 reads CASSSGGRAGELFF. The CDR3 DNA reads TGTGCCAGCAGTTCGGGCGGGAGGGCCGGGGAGCTGTTTTTT.

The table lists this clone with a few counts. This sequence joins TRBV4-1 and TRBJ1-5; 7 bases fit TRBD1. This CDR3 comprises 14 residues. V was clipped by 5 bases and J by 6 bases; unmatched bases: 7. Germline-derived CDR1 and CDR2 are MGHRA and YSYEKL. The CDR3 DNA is TGCGCCAGCAGCTCTAGACAGGGAGGTCAGCCCCAGCATTTT. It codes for CASSSRQGGQPQHF.

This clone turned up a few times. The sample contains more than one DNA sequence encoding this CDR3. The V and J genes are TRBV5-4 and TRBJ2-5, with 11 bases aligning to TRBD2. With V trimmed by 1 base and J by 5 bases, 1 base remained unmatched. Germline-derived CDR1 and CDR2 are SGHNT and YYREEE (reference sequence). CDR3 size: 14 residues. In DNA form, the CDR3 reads TGTGCCAGCAGCTTGAGACTAGCGGGGGAGACCCAGTACTTC. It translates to CASSLRLAGETQYF.

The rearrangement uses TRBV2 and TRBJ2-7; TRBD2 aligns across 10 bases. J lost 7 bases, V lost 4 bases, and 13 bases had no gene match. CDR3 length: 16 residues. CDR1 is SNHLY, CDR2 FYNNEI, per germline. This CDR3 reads CASSALGSGRAEEQYF. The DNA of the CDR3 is TGTGCCAGCAGTGCCCTCGGGAGCGGGAGGGCCGAGGAGCAGTACTTC.

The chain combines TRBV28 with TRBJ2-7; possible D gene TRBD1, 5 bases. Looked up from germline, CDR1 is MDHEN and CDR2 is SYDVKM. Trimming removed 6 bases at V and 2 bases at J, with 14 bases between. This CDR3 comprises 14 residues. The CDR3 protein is CASRPDIPPYEQYF. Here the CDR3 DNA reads TGTGCCAGCAGGCCGGACATACCCCCCTACGAGCAGTACTTC.

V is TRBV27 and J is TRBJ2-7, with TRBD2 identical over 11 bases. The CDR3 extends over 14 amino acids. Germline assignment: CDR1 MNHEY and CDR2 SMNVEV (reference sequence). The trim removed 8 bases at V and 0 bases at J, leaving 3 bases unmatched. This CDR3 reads CASWGTSGSYEQYF. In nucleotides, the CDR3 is TGTGCCAGCTGGGGGACTAGCGGCTCCTACGAGCAGTACTTC.

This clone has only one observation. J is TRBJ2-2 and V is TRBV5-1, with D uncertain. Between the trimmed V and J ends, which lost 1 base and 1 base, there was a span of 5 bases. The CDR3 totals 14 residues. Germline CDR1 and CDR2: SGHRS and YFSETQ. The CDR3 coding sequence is TGCGCCAGCAGCTTGTCCGGGAACACCGGGGAGCTGTTTTTT. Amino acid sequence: CASSLSGNTGELFF.

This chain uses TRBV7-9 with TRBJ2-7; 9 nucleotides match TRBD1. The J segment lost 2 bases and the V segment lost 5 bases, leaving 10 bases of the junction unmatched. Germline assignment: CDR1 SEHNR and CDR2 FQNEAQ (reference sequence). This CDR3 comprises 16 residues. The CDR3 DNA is TGTGCCAGCAGCCCCCCTTTGGGACAGGGAACCTACGAGCAGTACTTC. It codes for CASSPPLGQGTYEQYF.

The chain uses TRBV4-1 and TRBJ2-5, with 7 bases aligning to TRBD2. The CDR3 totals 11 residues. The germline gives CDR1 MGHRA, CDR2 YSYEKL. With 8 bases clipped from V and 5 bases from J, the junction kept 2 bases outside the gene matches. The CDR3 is CASGREETQYF. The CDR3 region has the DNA TGCGCCAGCGGGCGGGAGGAGACCCAGTACTTC.

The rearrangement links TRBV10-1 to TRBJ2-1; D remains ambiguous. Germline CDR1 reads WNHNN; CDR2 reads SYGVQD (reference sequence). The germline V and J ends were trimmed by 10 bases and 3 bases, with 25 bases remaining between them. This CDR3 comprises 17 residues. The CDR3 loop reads CATTNPMARPIYNEQFF. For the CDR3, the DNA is TGCGCCACCACTAATCCCATGGCTAGACCAATCTACAATGAGCAGTTCTTC.

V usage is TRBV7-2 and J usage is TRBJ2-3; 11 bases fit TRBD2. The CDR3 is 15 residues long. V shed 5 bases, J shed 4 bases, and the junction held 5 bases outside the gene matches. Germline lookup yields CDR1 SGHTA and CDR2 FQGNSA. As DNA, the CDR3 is TGTGCCAGCAGCACGACTAGCGGGACGGCAGATACGCAGTATTTT. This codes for CASSTTSGTADTQYF. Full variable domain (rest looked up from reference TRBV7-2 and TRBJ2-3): GAGVSQSPSNKVTEKGKDVELRCDPISGHTALYWYRQSLGQGLEFLIYFQGNSAPDKSGLPSDRFSAERTGGSVSTLTIQRTQQEDSAVYLCASSTTSGTADTQYFGPGTRLTVL.

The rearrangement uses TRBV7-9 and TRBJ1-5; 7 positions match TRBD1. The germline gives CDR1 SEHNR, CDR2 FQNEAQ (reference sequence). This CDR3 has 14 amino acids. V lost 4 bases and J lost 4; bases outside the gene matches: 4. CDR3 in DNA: TGTGCCAGCAGCTCAGGACAGGAAAATCAGCCCCAGCATTTT. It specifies CASSSGQENQPQHF.

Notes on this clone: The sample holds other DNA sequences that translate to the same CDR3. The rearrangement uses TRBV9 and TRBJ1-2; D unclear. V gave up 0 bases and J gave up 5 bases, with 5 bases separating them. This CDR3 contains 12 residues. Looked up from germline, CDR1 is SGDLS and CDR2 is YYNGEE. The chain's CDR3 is CASSVGFYGYTF. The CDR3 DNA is TGTGCCAGCAGCGTAGGCTTTTATGGCTACACCTTC.

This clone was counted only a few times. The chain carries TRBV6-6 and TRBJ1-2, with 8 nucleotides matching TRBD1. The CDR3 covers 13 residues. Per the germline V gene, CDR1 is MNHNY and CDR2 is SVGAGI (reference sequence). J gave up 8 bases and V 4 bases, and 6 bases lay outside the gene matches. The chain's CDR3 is CASSLDRVGGYTF. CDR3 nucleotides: TGTGCCAGCAGTTTGGACAGGGTCGGCGGCTACACCTTC.